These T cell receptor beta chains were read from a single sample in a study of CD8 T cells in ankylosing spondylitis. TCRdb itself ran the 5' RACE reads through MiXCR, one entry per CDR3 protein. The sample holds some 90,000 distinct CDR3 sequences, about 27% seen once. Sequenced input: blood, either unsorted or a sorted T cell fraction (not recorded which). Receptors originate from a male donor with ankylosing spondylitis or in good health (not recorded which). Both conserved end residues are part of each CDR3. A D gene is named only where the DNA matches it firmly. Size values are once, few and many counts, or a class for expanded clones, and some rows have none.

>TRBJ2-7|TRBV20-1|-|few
TGCAGTGCAGAACAGCGACTGTCGGGTGAGCAGTACTTC
CSAEQRLSGEQYF
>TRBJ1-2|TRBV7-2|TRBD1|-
TGTGCCAGCAGCCCGGGACGAGGACAGGTCCCCTTTTGGGGCTACACCTTC
CASSPGRGQVPFWGYTF
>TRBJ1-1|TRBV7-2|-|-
TGTGCCAGCAGCCTACAGGGAGCGGCTGAAGCTTTCTTT
CASSLQGAAEAFF
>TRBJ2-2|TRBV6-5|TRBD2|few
TGTGCCAGCAGTTACCCCTATTCCGGGACTAAGAACACCGGGGAGCTGTTTTTT
CASSYPYSGTKNTGELFF
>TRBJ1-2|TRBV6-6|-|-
TGTGCCACCAAAGGGGATTTGTATGGCTACACCTTC
CATKGDLYGYTF
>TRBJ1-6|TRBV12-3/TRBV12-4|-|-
TGTGCCACCGGGAGGGCAGGAAACGGTCAGGCCCTCCACTTT
CATGRAGNGQALHF
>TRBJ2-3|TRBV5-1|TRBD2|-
TGCGCCAGCAGCGTAGCCGGGACTAGCGGAGCTGATACGCAGTATTTT
CASSVAGTSGADTQYF
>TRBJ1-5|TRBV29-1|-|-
TGCAGCGTTGAAGAAGGGACTGGGCAGCCCCAGCATTTT
CSVEEGTGQPQHF
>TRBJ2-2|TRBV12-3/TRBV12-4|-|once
TGTGCCAGCAGTTTCGGCAGCTTGGCTGGGGAGCTGTTTTTT
CASSFGSLAGELFF
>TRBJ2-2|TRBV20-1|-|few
TGCAGTGCTAGTAGGCGGCCGGGGAACACCGGGGAGCTGTTTTTT
CSASRRPGNTGELFF
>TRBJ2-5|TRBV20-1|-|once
TGCAGTGCTACCCTATCCCAAGAGACCCAGTACTTC
CSATLSQETQYF
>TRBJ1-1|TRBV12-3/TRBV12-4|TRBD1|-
TGTGCCAGCAGTTTATGGACAGGGGGCACTGAAGCTTTCTTT
CASSLWTGGTEAFF
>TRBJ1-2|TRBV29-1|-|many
TGCAGCGTTGAGAGGCCTATTAACTATGGCTACACCTTC
CSVERPINYGYTF
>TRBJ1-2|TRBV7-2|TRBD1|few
TGTGCCAGCAGCTTATTGGCGGGGACAGCCTATGGCTACACCTTC
CASSLLAGTAYGYTF
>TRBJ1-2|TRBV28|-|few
TGTGCCAGCAGTTTCGGCCTTGATACAGGGAGAGTGCATGGCTACACCTTC
CASSFGLDTGRVHGYTF
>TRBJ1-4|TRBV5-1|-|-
TGCGCCAGCAGCTTGGGAGCCGGGTCACAGGCTGAAAAACTGTTTTTT
CASSLGAGSQAEKLFF
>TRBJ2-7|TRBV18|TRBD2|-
TGTGCCAGCTCACTCACTAGCGCCGACTCCTACGAGCAGTACTTC
CASSLTSADSYEQYF
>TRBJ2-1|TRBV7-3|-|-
TGTGCCAGCAGCTCCATCGGTGGGGAGGTAAATGCGTATGAGCAGTTCTTC
CASSSIGGEVNAYEQFF